Following are 32 T cell receptor beta chains from one sample sequenced in a study of T-cell reconstitution after alpha-beta-depleted transplantation in children. During its preparation, the TCRbeta library received unique molecular identifiers. TCRdb reprocessed the PCR reads with MiXCR, giving one entry per CDR3 protein. Of about 91,000 distinct CDR3 sequences listed, 7% to 9% are singletons. The sample was PBMCs from the stem cell graft donor, taken from the stem cell graft. The receptors were sampled from a human donor who donated a stem cell graft to a child with congenital amegakaryocytic thrombocytopenia.

The sample holds many counts of this clonotype. V and J are TRBV7-9 and TRBJ2-1; no clear D. This CDR3 region has 15 residues. The V end was cut by 2 bases, the J end by 4 bases, with 12 bases between. Germline CDR1 reads SEHNR; CDR2 reads FQNEAQ (reference sequence). CDR3 in DNA: TGTGCCAGCAGCTTATCCGGACGGCTTTACAATGAGCAGTTCTTC. Translation gives CASSLSGRLYNEQFF.

This clonotype has a count of ten or more. The chain recombines TRBV5-1 with TRBJ2-3; TRBD1 aligns across 7 bases. This CDR3 comprises 15 residues. The J segment lost 2 bases and the V segment lost 4 bases, leaving 7 bases of the junction unmatched. The germline V gene has CDR1 SGHRS and CDR2 YFSETQ. CDR3 protein: CASSVEGALTDTQYF. In DNA, the CDR3 is TGCGCCAGCAGCGTTGAGGGGGCACTCACAGATACGCAGTATTTT.

This clonotype was counted many times. The CDR3, as DNA: TGCAGTGCTGAAGACAGGGGATATGGTTCACCCCTCCACTTT. Amino acids: CSAEDRGYGSPLHF. This rearrangement joins TRBV20-1 to TRBJ1-6; 8 bases fit TRBD1. The trim removed 5 bases at V and 9 bases at J, leaving 9 bases unmatched. The CDR3 extends over 14 amino acids. CDR1 DFQATT and CDR2 SNEGSKA come from the germline V gene (reference sequence).

The sample holds many counts of this clonotype. This sequence joins TRBV20-1 and TRBJ2-7, with 10 positions matching TRBD2. The CDR3 is 14 amino acids. The germline V gene encodes CDR1 DFQATT and CDR2 SNEGSKA (reference sequence). V trimming: 0 bases; J trimming: 5 bases; junction bases outside the gene matches: 4. CDR3: CSARDHSGRDEQYF. The DNA of the CDR3 is TGCAGTGCTAGAGATCACAGCGGGAGGGACGAGCAGTACTTC.

There are many counts of this clonotype. V gene TRBV9 combines with J gene TRBJ2-3, with no clear D. The CDR3 has 14 amino acids. Germline lookup yields CDR1 SGDLS and CDR2 YYNGEE. V was shortened by 3 bases and J by 0 bases, with 8 bases between the two germline ends. In DNA form, the CDR3 reads TGTGCCAGCAGCGCCCAAGTTAGCACAGATACGCAGTATTTT. This sequence encodes CASSAQVSTDTQYF. Full variable domain (outside the CDR3, taken from reference TRBV9 and TRBJ2-3): DSGVTQTPKHLITATGQRVTLRCSPRSGDLSVYWYQQSLDQGLQFLIQYYNGEERAKGNILERFSAQQFPDLHSELNLSSLELGDSALYFCASSAQVSTDTQYFGPGTRLTVL.

This clonotype was counted a few times. The chain uses TRBV3-1 and TRBJ1-2; D not resolved. V was clipped by 1 base and J by 3 bases, with 15 bases between them. The CDR3 totals 16 residues. Germline V CDR1 and CDR2: LGHDT, YNNKEL (reference sequence). In DNA form, the CDR3 reads TGTGCCAGCAGCCAAGGGATTCGCGGGAGGGACTATGGCTACACCTTC. Encoded protein: CASSQGIRGRDYGYTF.

This chain links TRBV5-1 with TRBJ2-1; D not certain. The CDR3 length is 13 residues. Trimming left V 2 bases short and J 8 bases short, with 11 bases between. Germline V gives CDR1 SGHRS, CDR2 YFSETQ. The CDR3 reads CASSFGQLDEQFF. For the CDR3, the DNA is TGCGCCAGCAGCTTCGGCCAATTGGATGAGCAGTTCTTC.

This clonotype was counted at least ten times. The J gene is TRBJ1-4, the V gene TRBV5-1, with a tentative D call TRBD1 (5 bases). With 0 bases removed from V and 8 bases from J, the gap between germline ends came to 11 bases. This CDR3 is built from 14 residues. The germline V gene encodes CDR1 SGHRS and CDR2 YFSETQ. The CDR3 sequence: CASSLELGEEKLFF. DNA for the CDR3: TGCGCCAGCAGCTTGGAATTGGGGGAGGAAAAACTGTTTTTT.

This clonotype appeared many times. V gene TRBV29-1 combines with J gene TRBJ1-1; TRBD1 matches 7 bases. V lost 4 bases and J lost 8; bases outside the gene matches: 10. CDR1 and CDR2 from the germline V gene are SQVTM and ANQGSEA. This CDR3 comprises 13 residues. The CDR3 is CSVAAGGFIEAFF. CDR3 DNA: TGCAGCGTTGCGGCAGGGGGATTTATAGAAGCTTTCTTT.

At least ten counts were recorded for this clonotype. The rearrangement uses TRBV11-2 and TRBJ2-1; D may be TRBD2 (6 bases). Germline V gene lookup returns CDR1 SGHAT and CDR2 FQNNGV. Trimming left V 3 bases short and J 5 bases short, with 8 bases between. The CDR3 is made up of 13 amino acids. CDR3 loop: CASSLGLDNEQFF. The CDR3 coding sequence is TGTGCCAGCAGCTTGGGACTCGACAATGAGCAGTTCTTC.

There are many counts of this clonotype. CDR3 DNA: TGTGCCAGCAGCCTTCGACAGGGCCGAGGTACGCAGTATTTT. Translating gives CASSLRQGRGTQYF. The chain is built from TRBV6-1 and TRBJ2-3; 7 bases map to TRBD1. V lost 6 bases to trimming and J lost 8 bases; unmatched junction nucleotides: 11. The CDR3 contains 14 residues. Germline CDR1 reads MNHNS; CDR2 reads SASEGT.

In regard to this clonotype: A much larger clone is a single base away; this may be a read error. The chain employs TRBV7-8 and TRBJ1-3, with D uncertain. The CDR3 sequence is 14 residues long. Germline values: CDR1 SGHVS, CDR2 FQNEAQ. CDR3 in DNA: TGTGCCAGCAGCTCCTACCCGACGGGAAACACCGTATATTTT. This codes for CASSSYPTGNTVYF.

This clonotype was seen repeatedly, ten times or more. This chain joins TRBV12-3 or TRBV12-4 and TRBJ1-6; D gene ambiguous. The CDR3 is made up of 13 amino acids. Between the trimmed V and J ends, which lost 7 bases and 0 bases, there was a span of 4 bases. The CDR3 DNA reads as TGTGCCAGCACAAGCTCCTATAATTCACCCCTCCACTTT. It yields the protein CASTSSYNSPLHF.

This rearrangement joins TRBV12-3 or TRBV12-4 to TRBJ2-1; D is ambiguous. V was shortened by 1 base and J by 10 bases, with 8 bases between the two germline ends. The CDR3 has 12 amino acids. In nucleotides, the CDR3 is TGTGCCAGCAGTTTAGGTGGCCGGGAGCAGTTCTTC. Translated, it gives CASSLGGREQFF.

The rearrangement uses TRBV29-1 and TRBJ1-2, with D perhaps TRBD1 (5 bases). CDR3 length: 13 residues. The germline V gene encodes CDR1 SQVTM and CDR2 ANQGSEA. Between the trimmed V and J ends, which lost 0 bases and 2 bases, there was a span of 7 bases. The CDR3 nucleotides read TGCAGCGTTGAAGACAGGGTGAACTATGGCTACACCTTC. Amino acid sequence: CSVEDRVNYGYTF.

This chain joins TRBV2 and TRBJ1-1, with 7 bases aligning to TRBD1. Germline CDR1 reads SNHLY; CDR2 reads FYNNEI. The V and J ends lost 3 bases and 12 bases, in that order; junction bases with no gene match: 10. The CDR3 is made up of 13 amino acids. The CDR3 coding sequence is TGTGCCAGCAGTGATATTGAGGGGGCCGCGTCTTTCTTT. This codes for CASSDIEGAASFF.

In this sample, this clonotype turned up many times. The V and J genes are TRBV29-1 and TRBJ1-4; D is ambiguous. This CDR3 has 13 residues. Germline-derived CDR1 and CDR2 are SQVTM and ANQGSEA. V was cut by 1 base and J by 2 bases, with 5 bases left in between. CDR3 DNA: TGCAGCGTTGAAGTTCTGACTAATGAAAAACTGTTTTTT. This translates into CSVEVLTNEKLFF.

This clonotype was found many times. The rearrangement links TRBV14 to TRBJ1-1, with D hard to call. Germline V lookup: CDR1 SGHDN, CDR2 FVKESK. The CDR3 covers 13 residues. V was pared by 2 bases and J by 4 bases, with 8 bases between. The chain's CDR3 is CASSQLRSTEAFF. The CDR3 nucleotides are TGTGCCAGCAGCCAACTCCGGAGCACTGAAGCTTTCTTT. Variable domain in full (rest from reference TRBV14 and TRBJ1-1): EAGVTQFPSHSVIEKGQTVTLRCDPISGHDNLYWYRRVMGKEIKFLLHFVKESKQDESGMPNNRFLAERTGGTYSTLKVQPAELEDSGVYFCASSQLRSTEAFFGQGTRLTVV.

The sample holds many counts of this clonotype. This rearrangement joins TRBV20-1 to TRBJ1-2; the D is unclear. The CDR3 loop spans 12 amino acids. Germline loops: CDR1 DFQATT, CDR2 SNEGSKA (reference sequence). V shed 6 bases and J shed 2 bases, with 10 bases lying between them. This chain's CDR3 is CSAAQLNYGYTF. CDR3 nucleotides: TGCAGTGCAGCCCAGTTGAACTATGGCTACACCTTC.

This clonotype was seen more than once but under ten times. V is TRBV28 and J is TRBJ2-7; D possibly corresponds to TRBD1 (6 bases). V was trimmed by 6 bases and J by 0 bases, leaving 15 bases between them. The CDR3 runs to 15 residues. CDR1 and CDR2 (germline): MDHEN, SYDVKM. The CDR3 sequence is CASRKQGVSSYEQYF. In DNA, the CDR3 is TGTGCCAGCAGAAAACAGGGAGTCAGCTCCTACGAGCAGTACTTC.

This clonotype has a count of ten or more. V is TRBV4-3 and J is TRBJ2-5, with a possible D match to TRBD1 (6 bases). V dropped 1 base and J dropped 4 bases, with 16 bases sitting between them. CDR3 length: 16 residues. Germline V gene sequence: CDR1 LGHNA, CDR2 YSLEER. DNA of the CDR3: TGCGCCAGCAGCCAAGGATCTACAGGGAGAAGAGAGACCCAGTACTTC. Translated, it gives CASSQGSTGRRETQYF.

This clonotype occurred many times. The rearrangement links TRBV6-1 to TRBJ2-5; TRBD1 aligns across 9 bases. With 6 bases clipped from V and 0 bases from J, the junction kept 8 bases outside the gene matches. The CDR3 has 16 residues. The germline V gene has CDR1 MNHNS and CDR2 SASEGT. The CDR3 is CASSPRTGANQETQYF. CDR3 nucleotide sequence: TGTGCCAGCAGCCCCAGGACAGGGGCCAACCAAGAGACCCAGTACTTC.

This clonotype came up many times. The gene calls are TRBV28 and TRBJ2-7, with unresolved D. The CDR3 has 14 amino acids. In germline, CDR1 is MDHEN, CDR2 SYDVKM. V lost 7 bases to trimming and J lost 4 bases, with 17 bases between them. The CDR3 reads CASTSAQRTYEQYF. For the CDR3, the DNA is TGTGCCAGCACCTCGGCACAGAGAACTTACGAGCAGTACTTC.

This clonotype was detected ten times or more. In DNA form, the CDR3 reads TGTGCCAGCAGTTTACCCGGACAGGGGTACTACGAGCAGTACTTC. Its protein product is CASSLPGQGYYEQYF. This chain uses TRBV28 with TRBJ2-7, with 9 bases lining up with TRBD1. V lost 2 bases and J lost 3; bases outside the gene matches: 5. The CDR3 is 15 amino acids. The germline CDR1 and CDR2 sequences are MDHEN and SYDVKM.

This clonotype was picked up many times. This chain uses TRBV4-1 with TRBJ1-2; perhaps TRBD1 as D (6 bases). The V gene lost 0 bases and the J gene lost 4 bases, with 9 bases spanning the gap. CDR1 MGHRA and CDR2 YSYEKL come from the germline V gene. The CDR3 spans 14 residues. The CDR3 loop reads CASSQDWGLYGYTF. The CDR3 bases are TGCGCCAGCAGCCAAGATTGGGGGCTCTATGGCTACACCTTC.

At least ten counts were recorded for this clonotype. The chain employs TRBV5-5 and TRBJ2-1; D may be TRBD1 or TRBD2 (6 bases each). Germline V gene lookup returns CDR1 SGHKS and CDR2 YYEKEE (reference sequence). This CDR3 comprises 14 residues. The V gene lost 6 bases and the J gene lost 8 bases, with 18 bases spanning the gap. CDR3 protein: CASTPEGGGDEQFF. In DNA form, the CDR3 reads TGTGCCAGCACCCCGGAGGGGGGCGGGGATGAGCAGTTCTTC.

There are many counts of this clonotype. The rearrangement uses TRBV5-1 and TRBJ1-5; D possibly corresponds to TRBD1 (5 bases). V was pared by 4 bases and J by 4 bases, with 15 bases between. Germline CDR1 is SGHRS and CDR2 is YFSETQ. The CDR3 is made up of 15 amino acids. The CDR3 here is CASSPLGGTNQPQHF. CDR3 coding DNA: TGCGCCAGCAGCCCCCTTGGGGGAACTAATCAGCCCCAGCATTTT. Using reference TRBV5-1 and TRBJ1-5 for the parts outside the CDR3, the full variable domain is KAGVTQTPRYLIKTRGQQVTLSCSPISGHRSVSWYQQTPGQGLQFLFEYFSETQRNKGNFPGRFSGRQFSNSRSEMNVSTLELGDSALYLCASSPLGGTNQPQHFGDGTRLSIL.

Ten or more counts support this clonotype. The CDR3 spells CASSPPGLAGNEQFF. DNA for the CDR3: TGTGCCAGCAGCCCCCCGGGACTAGCGGGCAATGAGCAGTTCTTC. The chain couples TRBV7-2 to TRBJ2-1, with 12 bases fitting TRBD2. V lost 5 bases and J lost 6; bases outside the gene matches: 5. The germline V gene has CDR1 SGHTA and CDR2 FQGNSA. The CDR3 has 15 amino acids.

This clonotype was seen many times. The chain carries TRBV5-1 and TRBJ2-5; possible D gene TRBD1, 6 bases. Germline V lookup: CDR1 SGHRS, CDR2 YFSETQ. Trimming pared 4 bases from V and 5 bases from J, leaving 12 bases between. The CDR3 extends over 13 amino acids. The chain's CDR3 is CASSPTGHETQYF. CDR3 in DNA: TGCGCCAGCAGCCCTACAGGGCACGAGACCCAGTACTTC.

This clonotype appeared many times. CDR3 DNA: TGCGCCAGCAGCTTGGCCCCCTGGCTTCCAGGTGGAGATAATTCACCCCTCCACTTT. This codes for CASSLAPWLPGGDNSPLHF. The V call is TRBV5-1, the J call TRBJ1-6; no firm D call. Germline CDR1 and CDR2: SGHRS and YFSETQ. The CDR3 contains 19 residues. Trimming left V 0 bases short and J 5 bases short, with 21 bases between.

This clonotype was recorded at least ten times. The V call is TRBV7-2, the J call TRBJ1-1; D remains unclear. Germline V gene lookup returns CDR1 SGHTA and CDR2 FQGNSA. CDR3 length: 16 amino acids. V gave up 1 base and J gave up 1 base, with 13 bases separating them. CDR3 sequence reads: CASSLDRPAKNTEAFF. The CDR3 DNA sequence: TGTGCCAGCAGCTTAGACCGCCCCGCTAAGAACACTGAAGCTTTCTTT. The entire variable domain, with the rest obtained from reference TRBV7-2 and TRBJ1-1, is as follows: GAGVSQSPSNKVTEKGKDVELRCDPISGHTALYWYRQSLGQGLEFLIYFQGNSAPDKSGLPSDRFSAERTGGSVSTLTIQRTQQEDSAVYLCASSLDRPAKNTEAFFGQGTRLTVV.

This clonotype was seen at least ten times. V gene TRBV20-1 combines with J gene TRBJ1-5; D is uncertain. The V gene's germline CDR1 is DFQATT and CDR2 SNEGSKA (reference sequence). The V and J ends lost 6 bases and 0 bases respectively, with 15 bases between them. This CDR3 has 15 amino acids. CDR3 coding DNA: TGCAGTGCCGCGGACGGGCATAATAGCAATCAGCCCCAGCATTTT. The encoded protein is CSAADGHNSNQPQHF.